This T cell receptor (beta chain) is from a study of tumor-infiltrating lymphocytes in primary liver carcinoma. The sample holds many counts of this clonotype. Being one base from a much bigger clone, this may be a read error. CDR1 and CDR2 from the germline V gene are SGHNT and YENEEA. The CDR3 length is 12 residues. Without any cell sorting, about 20-32 mg of bulk tissue yielded co-extracted RNA and DNA. Every tumor sample had over 85% viable tumor cells. Synthesis of TCR beta cDNA was carried out from 450 to 650 ng total RNA with a constant-region primer. Libraries covering TCR beta were generated through three nested multiplex PCR rounds (using a slightly modified ARM-PCR). The first two PCR rounds, around 10 cycles each, used TRBV1-TRBV30 forward primers and a C-beta reverse primer. TCRdb re-derived calls from the multiplex PCR reads in MiXCR, one entry per CDR3 protein. Of around 56,000 distinct CDR3 sequences in the sample, 70% to 85% were seen once.

This receptor was identified in a man aged 40-55 years with primary liver carcinoma and hepatitis B virus infection. The sample comprised liver tumor tissue from sampling region 2. Subset: tumor region T2, inferior pole. The chain links TRBV11-3 to TRBJ2-1, with D unresolved. The DNA for the CDR3 is TGTGCCAGCAGCTTAAATGCCAATGAGCAGTCCTTC. This codes for CASSLNANEQSF.